These 28 T cell receptor beta chains originate from one sample sequenced in a study of neurological immune-mediated disorders. MiXCR, applied by TCRdb to the 5' RACE reads, yields one record per CDR3 protein. The sample carries tens of thousands of distinct CDR3 sequences, around 16% recorded once. Sequenced input: PBMCs. The receptors were sampled from a man in his sixties or seventies in good health.

This clonotype was found many times. The chain combines TRBV25-1 with TRBJ2-7; D unclear. The germline V and J ends were trimmed by 3 bases and 2 bases, with 2 bases remaining between them. Germline lookup yields CDR1 MGHDK and CDR2 SYGVNS. The CDR3 runs to 11 residues. This chain's CDR3 is CASSDAYEQYF. CDR3 DNA: TGTGCCAGCAGTGACGCCTACGAGCAGTACTTC.

This clonotype showed up many times. This rearrangement joins TRBV27 to TRBJ1-2; weak D call: TRBD1 (5 bases). The length of the CDR3 is 15 residues. The germline V gene encodes CDR1 MNHEY and CDR2 SMNVEV (reference sequence). V was pared by 2 bases and J by 1 base, with 11 bases between. CDR3: CASSLGGTFNYGYTF. The CDR3 DNA is TGTGCCAGCAGTTTAGGGGGGACGTTTAACTATGGCTACACCTTC.

This clonotype was counted at least ten times. The chain links TRBV27 to TRBJ2-7; 7 bases line up with TRBD1. The CDR3 consists of 14 residues. V trimming: 5 bases; J trimming: 4 bases; junction bases outside the gene matches: 8. Germline CDR1 MNHEY, CDR2 SMNVEV (reference sequence). CDR3: CASSRQGAGYEQYF. The DNA for the CDR3 is TGTGCCAGCAGTCGACAGGGAGCAGGGTACGAGCAGTACTTC.

This clonotype was seen at least ten times. The V and J genes are TRBV20-1 and TRBJ2-1; 10 positions match TRBD2. Trimming cost V 5 bases and J 9 bases; bases outside gene matches: 13. The CDR3 length is 15 residues. Germline CDR1 is DFQATT and CDR2 is SNEGSKA (reference sequence). The CDR3 nucleotides read TGCAGTGCTTCACTAGCGGGGCCACTGTCGGGTGAGCAGTTCTTC. Translated: CSASLAGPLSGEQFF.

Note on this clonotype: A read error may produce the germline difference seen at one junction end. This rearrangement joins TRBV7-2 to TRBJ2-5; D is uncertain. This CDR3 comprises 11 residues. Germline V gene data show CDR1 as SGHTA and CDR2 as FQGNSA. This chain's CDR3 is CVSSLQETQYF. The CDR3 region has the DNA TGCGTCAGCAGCCTCCAAGAGACCCAGTACTTC.

This clonotype was seen many times. V and J are TRBV4-2 and TRBJ1-2; the D is unclear. Per the germline V gene, CDR1 is LGHNA and CDR2 is YNFKEQ. Trimming removed 0 bases from V and 2 bases from J, with 16 bases in between. The CDR3 spans 17 residues. In nucleotides, the CDR3 is TGTGCCAGCAGCCAAGATAGAGCAGGAGTGGACAACTATGGCTACACCTTC. It yields the protein CASSQDRAGVDNYGYTF.

This clonotype has ten or more counts. The chain joins TRBV9 to TRBJ1-6, with D perhaps TRBD1 (6 bases). Trimming left V 4 bases short and J 9 bases short, with 14 bases between. Germline-derived CDR1 and CDR2 are SGDLS and YYNGEE. The CDR3 runs 14 residues. This chain's CDR3 is CASSKRQDPSPLHF. The CDR3 bases are TGTGCCAGCAGCAAGCGACAGGACCCTTCACCCCTCCACTTT.

By frequency in the sample, this clonotype is medium-sized. The rearrangement links TRBV11-3 to TRBJ2-5; D is unresolved. The CDR3 spans 11 residues. CDR1 and CDR2 from the germline V gene are SGHNT and YENEEA. V lost 1 base and J 5 bases, leaving 2 bases between the germline ends. The CDR3 sequence is CASSLAETQYF. CDR3 DNA sequence: TGTGCCAGCAGCTTAGCGGAGACCCAGTACTTC.

This clonotype was seen at least ten times. The chain combines TRBV15 with TRBJ2-1; weak D call: TRBD2 (7 bases). With 1 base removed from V and 6 bases from J, the gap between germline ends came to 13 bases. CDR1 is LNHNV and CDR2 is YYDKDF in the germline V gene (reference sequence). CDR3 length: 15 residues. This CDR3 is CATSRAGGPFNEQFF. The CDR3 DNA is TGTGCCACCAGCAGAGCGGGGGGCCCATTCAATGAGCAGTTCTTC.

This clonotype occurred many times. The CDR3 DNA reads TGCGCCAGCAGCCAGCCAGGAAACAATGAGCAGTTCTTC. This codes for CASSQPGNNEQFF. The chain recombines TRBV4-3 with TRBJ2-1; D gene ambiguous. This CDR3 region has 13 residues. V gave up 3 bases and J gave up 5 bases, with 8 bases separating them. CDR1 is LGHNA and CDR2 is YSLEER in the germline V gene.

This clonotype was picked up many times. The chain joins TRBV5-1 to TRBJ1-1, with D possibly TRBD1 on 5 matching bases. CDR1 is SGHRS, CDR2 YFSETQ, per germline. The CDR3 has 15 residues. With 3 bases removed from V and 5 bases from J, the gap between germline ends came to 17 bases. The CDR3, as DNA: TGCGCCAGCAGCTCCGGGGGGTTTCTGGGGACTGAAGCTTTCTTT. It encodes CASSSGGFLGTEAFF.

Comment on this clonotype: The junction departs from germline at one end; a sequencing error may be responsible. CDR3 coding DNA: TGTGCCACCAGTGAGGACAACTATGGCTACACATTC. This sequence encodes CATSEDNYGYTF. The rearrangement joins TRBV24-1 to TRBJ1-2, with D perhaps matching TRBD1 (5 bases). The CDR3 is 12 residues long. Germline V gene sequence: CDR1 KGHDR, CDR2 SFDVKD.

This clonotype was recorded many times. The chain employs TRBV5-4 and TRBJ2-1; D ambiguous. The CDR3 runs 13 residues. The germline CDR1 and CDR2 sequences are SGHNT and YYREEE (reference sequence). V lost 3 bases, J lost 7 bases, and 11 bases lay in between. The CDR3 nucleotides read TGTGCCAGCAGCTATGCCTTAGCAAATGAGCAGTTCTTC. Amino acid sequence: CASSYALANEQFF.

This clonotype was observed at least ten times. This chain joins TRBV4-2 and TRBJ1-4, with D uncertain. From germline, CDR1 is LGHNA and CDR2 YNFKEQ. V was cut by 0 bases and J by 8 bases, with 13 bases left in between. The CDR3 totals 15 residues. This CDR3 reads CASSQDPGFGEKLFF. The CDR3 nucleotides read TGTGCCAGCAGCCAAGATCCGGGGTTTGGAGAAAAACTGTTTTTT.

Within the sample, this clonotype is medium-sized. The chain combines TRBV20-1 with TRBJ2-3, with D unresolved. V lost 5 bases to trimming and J lost 2 bases, with 8 bases between them. The CDR3 runs 12 residues. Germline V lookup: CDR1 DFQATT, CDR2 SNEGSKA (reference sequence). The CDR3 DNA is TGCAGTGCTCCCCCCGCCACAGATACGCAGTATTTT. Its translation: CSAPPATDTQYF.

The chain couples TRBV5-1 to TRBJ2-5; 9 bases agree with TRBD2. V gave up 4 bases and J gave up 3 bases; unmatched junction bases: 10. Germline loops: CDR1 SGHRS, CDR2 YFSETQ. The CDR3 consists of 16 residues. The CDR3 spells CASSPGGVAGEETQYF. CDR3 DNA: TGCGCCAGCAGCCCAGGTGGAGTAGCGGGGGAAGAGACCCAGTACTTC. The variable domain in full, completed from reference TRBV5-1 and TRBJ2-5, reads KAGVTQTPRYLIKTRGQQVTLSCSPISGHRSVSWYQQTPGQGLQFLFEYFSETQRNKGNFPGRFSGRQFSNSRSEMNVSTLELGDSALYLCASSPGGVAGEETQYFGPGTRLLVL.

In its sample, this clonotype was seen many times. The rearrangement joins TRBV27 to TRBJ2-5, with no clear D. Between the trimmed V and J ends, which lost 0 bases and 2 bases, there was a span of 10 bases. Germline V gene lookup returns CDR1 MNHEY and CDR2 SMNVEV (reference sequence). The length of the CDR3 is 15 residues. CDR3 sequence (DNA): TGTGCCAGCAGTTTATCGTGGCAGCAACAAGAGACCCAGTACTTC. It encodes CASSLSWQQQETQYF.

This clonotype was seen repeatedly, ten times or more. This chain links TRBV19 with TRBJ1-1, with a possible D match to TRBD1 (5 bases). Deletions cut 2 bases from V and 0 bases from J, with 10 bases between. The CDR3 length is 15 residues. Germline lookup yields CDR1 LNHDA and CDR2 SQIVND (reference sequence). CDR3 in DNA: TGTGCCAGTAGTATACAGGGAGGTTTGAACACTGAAGCTTTCTTT. Its translation: CASSIQGGLNTEAFF.

In the case of this clonotype: One end of the junction does not line up with germline, which may come from a read error. CDR3 DNA sequence: TGTGCCATCAGCCTCAGGCTCAGGGGGCCTACAGATACGCAGTATTTT. Residues: CAISLRLRGPTDTQYF. The rearrangement uses TRBV15 and TRBJ2-3; 8 nucleotides match TRBD1. From germline, CDR1 is LNHNV and CDR2 YYDKDF (reference sequence). The CDR3 covers 16 residues.

V is TRBV20-1 and J is TRBJ1-5; TRBD1 might be the D (5 bases). This CDR3 has 14 residues. V shed 3 bases and J shed 9 bases, with 18 bases lying between them. Germline V gives CDR1 DFQATT, CDR2 SNEGSKA (reference sequence). The CDR3: CSASYGTGGRPQHF. Written as DNA, the CDR3 is TGCAGTGCTAGCTACGGGACTGGCGGTAGGCCCCAGCATTTT.

This clonotype was found many times. The gene calls are TRBV12-3 or TRBV12-4 and TRBJ1-6; TRBD1 might be the D (5 bases). This CDR3 spans 14 amino acids. Trimming stripped 6 bases from V and 5 bases from J, with 11 bases between. DNA for the CDR3: TGTGCCAGCAGCCCGACAGTCAATAATTCACCCCTCCACTTT. Translated, it gives CASSPTVNNSPLHF.

The table lists this clonotype with many counts. The rearrangement joins TRBV12-3 or TRBV12-4 to TRBJ2-1; D may be TRBD2 (6 bases). The CDR3 runs 16 residues. V lost 3 bases, J lost 0 bases, and 12 bases lay in between. The CDR3 nucleotides read TGTGCCAGCAGTTTTGATCTGGGGGGCTCCTACAATGAGCAGTTCTTC. It encodes CASSFDLGGSYNEQFF.

This clonotype was seen at least ten times. V gene TRBV20-1 combines with J gene TRBJ1-4, with D maybe TRBD1 (6 bases). Germline-derived CDR1 and CDR2 are DFQATT and SNEGSKA (reference sequence). Trimming cost V 0 bases and J 8 bases, with 10 bases left between them. The CDR3 covers 13 residues. CDR3 region: CSARETGPEKLFF. The CDR3 DNA is TGCAGTGCTAGAGAAACAGGGCCAGAAAAACTGTTTTTT.

This clonotype was seen ten or more times. This rearrangement joins TRBV7-2 to TRBJ1-5, with D perhaps TRBD1 (6 bases). The V end was cut by 4 bases, the J end by 4 bases, with 11 bases between. The germline V gene has CDR1 SGHTA and CDR2 FQGNSA. CDR3 length: 14 residues. The DNA of the CDR3 is TGTGCCAGCAGCTCCTCCAGGGGAAATCAGCCCCAGCATTTT. This translates into CASSSSRGNQPQHF. Filled out from reference TRBV7-2 and TRBJ1-5, the complete variable domain reads GAGVSQSPSNKVTEKGKDVELRCDPISGHTALYWYRQSLGQGLEFLIYFQGNSAPDKSGLPSDRFSAERTGGSVSTLTIQRTQQEDSAVYLCASSSSRGNQPQHFGDGTRLSIL.

This clonotype was detected a few times. The chain links TRBV19 to TRBJ2-3, with unresolved D. This CDR3 comprises 14 residues. The V end lost 0 bases, the J end lost 0 bases, and 4 bases lay between the germline ends. From germline, CDR1 is LNHDA and CDR2 SQIVND (reference sequence). The CDR3 nucleotides are TGTGCCAGTAGTATAGAGGGTAGCACAGATACGCAGTATTTT. Its protein is CASSIEGSTDTQYF.

This clonotype has more than one count but fewer than ten. The chain recombines TRBV6-5 with TRBJ2-7; 7 positions agree with TRBD1. Germline V gives CDR1 MNHEY, CDR2 SVGAGI. The J segment lost 2 bases and the V segment lost 3 bases, leaving 4 bases of the junction unmatched. This CDR3 has 14 amino acids. CDR3 DNA sequence: TGTGCCAGCAGTTATCAGGGGGTGGCCTACGAGCAGTACTTC. Protein: CASSYQGVAYEQYF.

This clonotype was counted at least ten times. The chain carries TRBV21-1 and TRBJ2-5; the table's D gene call, TRBD2, was not cross checked with the DNA. TRBV21-1 is a listed pseudogene. There are 16 residues in the CDR3. The CDR3 coding sequence is TGTGCCAGCACCTACCCCTGGACTAGCGGGGGTGAGACCCAGTACTTC. Its protein is CASTYPWTSGGETQYF.

This clonotype has a count of ten or more. The chain is built from TRBV7-8 and TRBJ1-2, with TRBD1 as a possible D gene (5 bases). CDR1 and CDR2 (germline): SGHVS, FQNEAQ. The V and J ends lost 1 base and 3 bases respectively, with 12 bases between them. The CDR3 covers 15 residues. The CDR3 here is CASSLVAGLDYGYTF. The CDR3 DNA is TGTGCCAGCAGCTTAGTTGCGGGACTCGACTATGGCTACACCTTC.